These T cell receptor beta chains were read from a single sample in a study of blood T cell repertoires in COVID-19. Libraries were prepared by immunoSEQ multiplex PCR; TCRdb keeps only in-frame clonotypes and omits some of them. The table shows 360,000 or so clones, with 90% occurring only once. The sample comprised peripheral blood. These receptors were obtained from a young man with active or convalescent COVID-19. Each CDR3 is given with its conserved first and last residue. The order of the fields is J gene, clone size, V gene, D gene, CDR3 DNA, CDR3 protein. D genes are given only for firm matches. Rows give clone size only sometimes, using once, few, many, or a class for an expanded clone.

TRBJ1-2 | NA | TRBV6-5 | TRBD1 | TGTGCCAGCAGTCCGGGACAGGACTATGGCTACACCTTC | CASSPGQDYGYTF
TRBJ1-6 | NA | TRBV5-8 | NA | TGTGCCAGCAAAATGGGGTCAGGGGAGAGGTCACCCCTCCACTTT | CASKMGSGERSPLHF
TRBJ1-2 | NA | TRBV21-1 | NA | TGTGCCAGCAGCACCCCAGGGGGCTTGGATGGCTACACCTTC | CASSTPGGLDGYTF
TRBJ1-5 | NA | TRBV19 | NA | TGTGCCAGTAATCAGGCAGTGTATCAGCCCCAGCATTTT | CASNQAVYQPQHF
TRBJ1-1 | NA | TRBV6-5 | NA | TGTGCCAGCAGTTACTCCGGGAGGGGAGCTTTCTTT | CASSYSGRGAFF
TRBJ1-6 | NA | TRBV5-1 | NA | TGCGCCAGCAGCTTCTATGGGGGGGTGGATTCACCCCTCCACTTT | CASSFYGGVDSPLHF
TRBJ2-3 | NA | TRBV28 | NA | TGTGCCACCCCTCGTTCCTGGGACGACAGGACAAAAAAAACTAGCACAGATACGCAGTATTTT | CATPRSWDDRTKKTSTDTQYF
TRBJ1-1 | NA | TRBV4-3 | NA | TGCGCCAGCAGCCAAGCGGGGAACACTGAAGCTTTCTTT | CASSQAGNTEAFF
TRBJ2-1 | NA | TRBV29-1 | NA | TGCAGCGTTGAAACAACTCTGGAGGCTGAGCAGTTCTTC | CSVETTLEAEQFF
TRBJ1-6 | NA | TRBV3-1/TRBV3-2 | NA | TGTGCCAGCAGCCAAGTTCAGACTCAATCACCCCTCCACTTT | CASSQVQTQSPLHF
TRBJ2-7 | NA | TRBV7-9 | NA | TGTGCCAGCAGCACCGACAGCTACGAGCAGTACTTC | CASSTDSYEQYF
TRBJ1-2 | NA | TRBV5-8 | TRBD1 | TGTGCCAGCCCCTGGGGGGCAGGGGGAATGTCGCGTGGCTACACCTTC | CASPWGAGGMSRGYTF
TRBJ2-5 | NA | TRBV5-8 | TRBD2 | TGTGCCAGCAGCTTTCGACTAGCGGGGGTGCAAGAGACCCAGTACTTC | CASSFRLAGVQETQYF
TRBJ2-1 | NA | TRBV7-9 | TRBD1 | TGTGCCAGCAGCCACGGACAGGGGATCTCCTACAATGAGCAGTTCTTC | CASSHGQGISYNEQFF
TRBJ1-5 | few | TRBV4-3 | NA | TGCGCCAGCAGCCAACTTTTCACCGGACAGCGGCTCGAGCCCCAGCATTTT | CASSQLFTGQRLEPQHF
TRBJ1-1 | NA | TRBV19 | NA | TGTGCCAGTACTTGGACTGGGAACACTGAAGCTTTCTTT | CASTWTGNTEAFF